What follows is one T cell receptor (beta chain) and its context. Germline V gene sequence: CDR1 SNHLY, CDR2 FYNNEI. The V segment lost 3 bases and the J segment 6 bases; nucleotides outside the gene matches: 7. The length of the CDR3 is 16 residues. This record belongs to a study of blood T cell repertoires in COVID-19. Assay: immunoSEQ multiplex PCR; the TCRdb copy retains only in-frame clones and omits some. The sample contains fewer than 250,000 clones, about 91% of which appear only once. The study drew participants aged about 18 to 95 years from fewer than 30 US areas. Participants had their cohort set by participant-reported clinical history.

The sample was PBMCs or T cells enriched from blood (not recorded which). The TCR originated in a woman aged 30 to 39 with acute COVID-19. The chain is built from TRBV2 and TRBJ1-5; 11 nucleotides agree with TRBD1. The CDR3 loop is CASSEGDRGYGQPQHF. The CDR3 DNA is TGTGCCAGCAGTGAGGGGGACAGGGGGTACGGTCAGCCCCAGCATTTT.